This T cell receptor beta chain emerged from a study of cytomegalovirus exposure and HLA in healthy donors. Study-wide background: Membership in the Caucasian-associated ancestry cluster was found for around four fifths of fewer than 450 genotyped donors. Study observations and caveats: 150 or so TCR beta chains were listed as cytomegalovirus-associated. Analysis performed later found roughly 17,000 TCR beta sequences associated with HLA alleles at 0.05 false discovery rate.

Per germline, CDR1 MDHEN and CDR2 SYDVKM. Trimming took 2 bases from V and 5 from J; bases not matched to a gene: 10. There are 18 residues in the CDR3. PCR amplification relied on 60 Vbeta primers (plus 13 Jbeta primers). Assay: immunoSEQ multiplex PCR; the TCRdb copy retains only in-frame clones and omits some. The table shows about 130,000 clones, with around three quarters occurring only once. Of note for this clone: Antigen specificity is unknown.

The sequence came from a woman in her forties or fifties in good health and CMV-seronegative. This chain links TRBV28 with TRBJ2-7; 15 positions match TRBD2. The sample was PBMCs. The chain's CDR3 is CASSLIGLAGGPADEQYV. CDR3 nucleotide sequence: TGTGCCAGCAGTTTAATCGGACTAGCGGGAGGGCCTGCTGACGAGCAGTACGTC.